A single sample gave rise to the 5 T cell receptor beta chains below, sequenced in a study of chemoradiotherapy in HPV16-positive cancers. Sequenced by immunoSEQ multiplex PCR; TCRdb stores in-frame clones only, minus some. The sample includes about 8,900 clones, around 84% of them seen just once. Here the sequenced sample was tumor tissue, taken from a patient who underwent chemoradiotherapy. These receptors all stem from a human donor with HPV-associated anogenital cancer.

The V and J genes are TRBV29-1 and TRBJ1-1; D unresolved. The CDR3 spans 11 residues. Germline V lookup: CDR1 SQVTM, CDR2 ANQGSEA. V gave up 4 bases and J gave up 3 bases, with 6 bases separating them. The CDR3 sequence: CSVVPYTEAFF. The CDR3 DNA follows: TGCAGCGTTGTTCCTTACACTGAAGCTTTCTTT.

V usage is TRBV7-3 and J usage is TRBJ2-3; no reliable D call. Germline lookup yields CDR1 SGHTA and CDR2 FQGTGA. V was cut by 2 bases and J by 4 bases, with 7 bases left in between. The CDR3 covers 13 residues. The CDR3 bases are TGTGCCAGCAGCTTACAAGAGGCAGATACGCAGTATTTT. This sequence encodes CASSLQEADTQYF.

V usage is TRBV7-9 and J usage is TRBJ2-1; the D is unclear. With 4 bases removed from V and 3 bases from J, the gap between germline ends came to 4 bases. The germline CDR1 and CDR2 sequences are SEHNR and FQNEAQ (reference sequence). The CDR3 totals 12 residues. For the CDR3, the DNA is TGTGCCAGCAGCTCTGGCTACAATGAGCAGTTCTTC. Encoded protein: CASSSGYNEQFF.

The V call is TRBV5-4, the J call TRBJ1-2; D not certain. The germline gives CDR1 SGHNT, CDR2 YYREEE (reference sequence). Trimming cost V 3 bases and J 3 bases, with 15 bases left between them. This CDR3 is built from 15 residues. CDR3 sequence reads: CASSSTLQADYGYTF. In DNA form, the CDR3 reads TGTGCCAGCAGCTCAACCCTTCAGGCTGACTATGGCTACACCTTC.

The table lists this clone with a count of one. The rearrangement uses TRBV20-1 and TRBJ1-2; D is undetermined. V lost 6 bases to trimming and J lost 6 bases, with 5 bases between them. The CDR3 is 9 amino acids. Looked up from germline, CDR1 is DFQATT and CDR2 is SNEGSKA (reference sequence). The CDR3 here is CSAEDGYTF. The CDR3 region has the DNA TGCAGTGCCGAAGATGGCTACACCTTC.